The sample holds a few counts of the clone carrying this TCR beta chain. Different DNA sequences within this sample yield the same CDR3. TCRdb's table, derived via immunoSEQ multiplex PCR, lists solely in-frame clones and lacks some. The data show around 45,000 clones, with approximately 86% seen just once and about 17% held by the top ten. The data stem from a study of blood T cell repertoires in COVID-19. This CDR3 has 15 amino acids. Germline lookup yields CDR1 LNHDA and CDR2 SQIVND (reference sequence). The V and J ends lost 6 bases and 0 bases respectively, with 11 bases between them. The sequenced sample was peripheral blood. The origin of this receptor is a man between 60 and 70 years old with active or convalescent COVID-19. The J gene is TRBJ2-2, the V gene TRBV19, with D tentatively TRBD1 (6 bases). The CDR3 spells CASSRGTTNTGELFF. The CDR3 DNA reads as TGTGCCAGTAGCCGAGGGACAACGAACACCGGGGAGCTGTTTTTT.